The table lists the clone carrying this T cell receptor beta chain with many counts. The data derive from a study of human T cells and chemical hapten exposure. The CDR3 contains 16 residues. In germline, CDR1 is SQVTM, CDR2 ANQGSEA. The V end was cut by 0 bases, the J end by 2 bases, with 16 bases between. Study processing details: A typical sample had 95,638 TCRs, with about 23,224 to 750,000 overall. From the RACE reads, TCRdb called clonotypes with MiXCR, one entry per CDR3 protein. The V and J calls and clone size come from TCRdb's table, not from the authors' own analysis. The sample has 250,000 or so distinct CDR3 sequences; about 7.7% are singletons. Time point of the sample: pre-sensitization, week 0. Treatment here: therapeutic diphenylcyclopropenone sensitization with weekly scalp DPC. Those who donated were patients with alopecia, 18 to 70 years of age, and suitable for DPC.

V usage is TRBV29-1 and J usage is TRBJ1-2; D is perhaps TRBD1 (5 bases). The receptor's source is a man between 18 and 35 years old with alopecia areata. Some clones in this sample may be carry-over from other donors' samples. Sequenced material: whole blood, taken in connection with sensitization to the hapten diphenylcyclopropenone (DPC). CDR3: CSVEDRGGGANYGYTF. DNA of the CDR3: TGCAGCGTTGAAGATCGGGGTGGGGGAGCAAACTATGGCTACACCTTC.